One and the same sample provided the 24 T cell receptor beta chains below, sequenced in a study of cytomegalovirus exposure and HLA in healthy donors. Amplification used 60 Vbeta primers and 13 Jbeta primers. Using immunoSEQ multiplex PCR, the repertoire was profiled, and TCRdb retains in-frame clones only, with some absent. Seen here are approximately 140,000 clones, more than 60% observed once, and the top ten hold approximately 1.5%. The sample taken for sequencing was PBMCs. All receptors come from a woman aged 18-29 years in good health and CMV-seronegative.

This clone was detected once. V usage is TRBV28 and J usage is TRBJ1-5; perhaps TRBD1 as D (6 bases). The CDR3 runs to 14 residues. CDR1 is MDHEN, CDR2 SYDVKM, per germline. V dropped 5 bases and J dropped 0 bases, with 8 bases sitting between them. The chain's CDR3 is CASSPGVSNQPQHF. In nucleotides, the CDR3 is TGTGCCAGCAGTCCAGGGGTTAGCAATCAGCCCCAGCATTTT.

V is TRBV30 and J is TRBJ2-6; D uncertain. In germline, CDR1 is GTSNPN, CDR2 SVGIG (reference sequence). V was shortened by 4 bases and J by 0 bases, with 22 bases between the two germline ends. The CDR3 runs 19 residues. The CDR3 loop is CAWTVLRAGLHSGANVLTF. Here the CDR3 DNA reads TGTGCCTGGACTGTACTGCGAGCAGGTCTGCACTCTGGGGCCAACGTCCTGACTTTC.

CDR3 DNA: TGTGCCAGCAGCTTAGGGCGGGAGTCTTACGAGCAGTACTTC. Amino acids: CASSLGRESYEQYF. This chain connects TRBV7-7 to TRBJ2-7; TRBD2 matches at 7 bases. CDR1 is SSHAT, CDR2 FNYEAQ, per germline (reference sequence). There are 14 residues in the CDR3. With V trimmed by 1 base and J by 4 bases, 4 bases remained unmatched.

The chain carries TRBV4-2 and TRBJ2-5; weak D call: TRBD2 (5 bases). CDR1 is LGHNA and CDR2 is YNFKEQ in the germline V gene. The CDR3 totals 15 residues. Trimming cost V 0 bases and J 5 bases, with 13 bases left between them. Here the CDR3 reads CASSQDGTSKETQYF. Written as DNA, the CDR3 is TGTGCCAGCAGCCAAGATGGTACTAGTAAGGAGACCCAGTACTTC.

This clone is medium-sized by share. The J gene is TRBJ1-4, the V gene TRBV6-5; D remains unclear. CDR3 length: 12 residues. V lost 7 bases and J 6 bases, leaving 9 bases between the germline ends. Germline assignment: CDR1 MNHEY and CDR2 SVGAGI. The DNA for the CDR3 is TGTGCCAGCAAGCGGCAGGATGAAAAACTGTTTTTT. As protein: CASKRQDEKLFF.

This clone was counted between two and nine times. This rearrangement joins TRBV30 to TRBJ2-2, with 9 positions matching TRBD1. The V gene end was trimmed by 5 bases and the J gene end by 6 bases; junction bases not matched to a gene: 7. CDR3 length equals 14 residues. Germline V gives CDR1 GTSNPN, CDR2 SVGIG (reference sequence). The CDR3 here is CAWGSTGGAGELFF. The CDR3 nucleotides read TGTGCCTGGGGATCGACAGGGGGAGCCGGGGAGCTGTTTTTT.

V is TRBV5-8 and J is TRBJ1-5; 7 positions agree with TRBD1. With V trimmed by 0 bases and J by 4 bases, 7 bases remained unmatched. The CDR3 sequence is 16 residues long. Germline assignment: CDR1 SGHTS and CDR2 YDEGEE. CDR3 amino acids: CASSLVGTVQNQPQHF. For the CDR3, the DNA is TGTGCCAGCAGCTTGGTCGGGACAGTTCAAAATCAGCCCCAGCATTTT.

CDR3 region: CASSTFSSLAGFRSYNEQFF. Written as DNA, the CDR3 is TGTGCCAGCAGCACATTTTCGAGCCTAGCGGGTTTCCGCTCCTACAATGAGCAGTTCTTC. This chain joins TRBV21-1 and TRBJ2-1; the DNA was not compared with TRBD2, the D call given in the table. TRBV21-1 is a recognized pseudogene. This CDR3 has 20 residues.

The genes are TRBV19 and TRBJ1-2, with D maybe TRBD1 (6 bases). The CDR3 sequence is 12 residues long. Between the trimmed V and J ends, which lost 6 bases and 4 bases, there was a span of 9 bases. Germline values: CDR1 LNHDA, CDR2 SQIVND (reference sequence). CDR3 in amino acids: CASSQDSYGYTF. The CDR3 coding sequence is TGTGCCAGTAGCCAGGACAGCTATGGCTACACCTTC. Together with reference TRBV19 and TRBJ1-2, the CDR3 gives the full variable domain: DGGITQSPKYLFRKEGQNVTLSCEQNLNHDAMYWYRQDPGQGLRLIYYSQIVNDFQKGDIAEGYSVSREKKESFPLTVTSAQKNPTAFYLCASSQDSYGYTFGSGTRLTVV.

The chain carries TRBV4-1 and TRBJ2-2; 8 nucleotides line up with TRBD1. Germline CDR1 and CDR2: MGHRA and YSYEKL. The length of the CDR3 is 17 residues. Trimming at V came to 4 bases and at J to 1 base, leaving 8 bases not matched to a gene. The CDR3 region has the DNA TGCGCCAGCAGCCCTAGTTCCGGGACAGGGAACACCGGGGAGCTGTTTTTT. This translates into CASSPSSGTGNTGELFF.

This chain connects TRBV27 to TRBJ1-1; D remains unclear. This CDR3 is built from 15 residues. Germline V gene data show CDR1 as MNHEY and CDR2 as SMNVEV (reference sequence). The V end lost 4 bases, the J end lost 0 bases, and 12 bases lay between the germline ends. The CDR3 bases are TGTGCCAGCAGTTCCCTCCCGGTGGTGAACACTGAAGCTTTCTTT. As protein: CASSSLPVVNTEAFF.

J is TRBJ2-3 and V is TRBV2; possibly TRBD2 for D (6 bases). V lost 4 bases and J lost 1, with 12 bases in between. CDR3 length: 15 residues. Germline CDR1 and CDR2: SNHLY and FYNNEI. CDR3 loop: CASSGRSGRTDTQYF. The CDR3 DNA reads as TGTGCCAGCAGTGGACGAAGCGGGCGCACAGATACGCAGTATTTT.

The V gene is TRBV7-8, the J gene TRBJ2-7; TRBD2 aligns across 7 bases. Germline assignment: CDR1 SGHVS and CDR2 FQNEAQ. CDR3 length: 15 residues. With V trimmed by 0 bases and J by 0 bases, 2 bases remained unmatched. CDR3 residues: CASSLAGDYSYEQYF. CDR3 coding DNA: TGTGCCAGCAGCTTAGCTGGGGACTACTCCTACGAGCAGTACTTC.

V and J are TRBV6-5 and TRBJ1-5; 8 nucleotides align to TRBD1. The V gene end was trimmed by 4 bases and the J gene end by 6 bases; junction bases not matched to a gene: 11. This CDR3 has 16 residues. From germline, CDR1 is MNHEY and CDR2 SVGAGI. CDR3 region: CASSSPLDRESQPQHF. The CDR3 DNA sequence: TGTGCCAGCAGTTCGCCACTGGACAGGGAAAGTCAGCCCCAGCATTTT.

CDR3 in amino acids: CAWYETGGGGYTF. In DNA, the CDR3 is TGTGCCTGGTACGAGACAGGGGGCGGTGGCTACACCTTC. The chain uses TRBV30 and TRBJ1-2; 10 bases match TRBD1. The V and J ends lost 5 bases and 7 bases, in that order; junction bases with no gene match: 7. The CDR3 totals 13 residues. Germline loops: CDR1 GTSNPN, CDR2 SVGIG (reference sequence).

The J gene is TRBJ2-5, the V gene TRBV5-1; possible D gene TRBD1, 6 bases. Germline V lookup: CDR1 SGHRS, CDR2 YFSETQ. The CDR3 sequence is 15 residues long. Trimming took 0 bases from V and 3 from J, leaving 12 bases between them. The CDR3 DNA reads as TGCGCCAGCAGCTTGGAGGACAGAACCGAAGAGACCCAGTACTTC. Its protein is CASSLEDRTEETQYF.

The CDR3 DNA reads as TGTGCCAGCAGCCCCCGGACAGCTGCAACTAATGAAAAACTGTTTTTT. Translating it yields CASSPRTAATNEKLFF. The rearrangement uses TRBV7-6 and TRBJ1-4; maybe TRBD1 (6 bases). The V gene lost 5 bases and the J gene lost 0 bases, with 13 bases spanning the gap. This CDR3 region has 16 residues. CDR1 is SGHVS and CDR2 is FNYEAQ in the germline V gene.

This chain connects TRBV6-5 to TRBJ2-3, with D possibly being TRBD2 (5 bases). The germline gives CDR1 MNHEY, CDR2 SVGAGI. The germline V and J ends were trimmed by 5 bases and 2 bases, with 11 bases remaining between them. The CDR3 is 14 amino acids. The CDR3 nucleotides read TGTGCCAGCAGTCCGTTGGGAGCCACAGATACGCAGTATTTT. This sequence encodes CASSPLGATDTQYF.

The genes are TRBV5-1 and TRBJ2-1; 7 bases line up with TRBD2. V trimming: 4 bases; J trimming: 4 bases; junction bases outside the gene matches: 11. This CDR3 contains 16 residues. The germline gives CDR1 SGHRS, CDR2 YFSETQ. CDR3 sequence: CASSRSRGGGYNEQFF. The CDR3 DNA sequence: TGCGCCAGCAGCCGTTCAAGGGGCGGGGGTTACAATGAGCAGTTCTTC. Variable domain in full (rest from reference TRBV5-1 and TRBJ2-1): KAGVTQTPRYLIKTRGQQVTLSCSPISGHRSVSWYQQTPGQGLQFLFEYFSETQRNKGNFPGRFSGRQFSNSRSEMNVSTLELGDSALYLCASSRSRGGGYNEQFFGPGTRLTVL.

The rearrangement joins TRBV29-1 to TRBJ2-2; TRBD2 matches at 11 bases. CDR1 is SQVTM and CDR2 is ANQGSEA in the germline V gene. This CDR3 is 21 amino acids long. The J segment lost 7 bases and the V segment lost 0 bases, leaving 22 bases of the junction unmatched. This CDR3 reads CSVEDVGASGRTPRGGGELFF. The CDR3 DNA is TGCAGCGTTGAAGATGTCGGGGCTAGCGGGAGGACGCCGCGGGGTGGCGGGGAGCTGTTTTTT.

The CDR3: CASSQTDAKGTGNTIYF. CDR3 DNA: TGCGCCAGCAGCCAGACAGACGCGAAGGGGACTGGAAACACCATATATTTT. V gene TRBV5-1 combines with J gene TRBJ1-3; D is possibly TRBD1 (5 bases). CDR3 length: 17 residues. V was shortened by 4 bases and J by 2 bases, with 19 bases between the two germline ends. Germline CDR1 and CDR2: SGHRS and YFSETQ.

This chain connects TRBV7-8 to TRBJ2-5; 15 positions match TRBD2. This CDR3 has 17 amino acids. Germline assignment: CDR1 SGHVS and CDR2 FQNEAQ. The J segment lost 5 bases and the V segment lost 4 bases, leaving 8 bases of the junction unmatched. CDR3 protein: CASSSRTSGRVQETQYF. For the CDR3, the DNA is TGTGCCAGCAGCTCTCGGACTAGCGGGAGGGTCCAGGAGACCCAGTACTTC.

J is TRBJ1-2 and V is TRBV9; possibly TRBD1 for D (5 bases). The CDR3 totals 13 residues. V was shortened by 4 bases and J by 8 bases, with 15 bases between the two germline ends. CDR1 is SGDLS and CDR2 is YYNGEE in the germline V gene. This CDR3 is CASSPRRAGGYTF. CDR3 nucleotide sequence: TGTGCCAGCAGCCCCCGCAGGGCGGGAGGCTACACCTTC. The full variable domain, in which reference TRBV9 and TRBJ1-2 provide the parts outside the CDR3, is DSGVTQTPKHLITATGQRVTLRCSPRSGDLSVYWYQQSLDQGLQFLIQYYNGEERAKGNILERFSAQQFPDLHSELNLSSLELGDSALYFCASSPRRAGGYTFGSGTRLTVV.

This CDR3 reads CASTTPGDTQYF. CDR3 bases: TGTGCCAGCACCACCCCGGGGGATACGCAGTATTTT. The chain carries TRBV28 and TRBJ2-3, with D possibly being TRBD2 (5 bases). The V end was cut by 7 bases, the J end by 6 bases, with 11 bases between. The CDR3 length is 12 residues. Looked up from germline, CDR1 is MDHEN and CDR2 is SYDVKM. Variable domain in full (rest from reference TRBV28 and TRBJ2-3): DVKVTQSSRYLVKRTGEKVFLECVQDMDHENMFWYRQDPGLGLRLIYFSYDVKMKEKGDIPEGYSVSREKKERFSLILESASTNQTSMYLCASTTPGDTQYFGPGTRLTVL.